The rows below give T cell receptor beta chains drawn from one sample of a study of Ad26.COV2.S vaccination and SARS-CoV-2 variants. Clones were sequenced by immunoSEQ multiplex PCR, and TCRdb holds only the in-frame ones, with some missing. This repertoire shows hundreds of thousands of clones, approximately 90% found once; its top ten account for less than 15%. Material: peripheral blood, obtained in a trial of Ad26.COV2.S vaccine versus placebo. Receptor source: a person between 18 and 65 years old who received the Ad26.COV2.S COVID-19 vaccine or a placebo. Each CDR3 is given with its conserved first and last residue. D genes are given only for firm matches.

d_gene | j_gene | v_gene | CDR3nt | CDR3aa
NA | TRBJ2-2 | TRBV4-3 | TGCGCCAGCAGCCAGGACACCTACACCGGGGAGCTGTTTTTT | CASSQDTYTGELFF
NA | TRBJ1-3 | TRBV16 | TGTGCCAGCAGCCCCTCTGGAAACACCATATATTTT | CASSPSGNTIYF
NA | TRBJ1-1 | TRBV4-3 | TGCGCCAGCAGCCAAGATAGCCGCGACACTGAAGCTTTCTTT | CASSQDSRDTEAFF
TRBD2 | TRBJ2-7 | TRBV7-6 | TGTGCCAGCAGCCCTAGCGGGAGCTACGAGCAGTACTTC | CASSPSGSYEQYF
NA | TRBJ1-3 | TRBV9 | TGTGCCAGCAGCGTAGACAGGGCGGACGGAAACACCATATATTTT | CASSVDRADGNTIYF
TRBD2 | TRBJ2-3 | TRBV5-4 | TGTGCCAGCAGCCCGGGAGGGACACAGATGCACACAGATACGCAGTATTTT | CASSPGGTQMHTDTQYF
TRBD1 | TRBJ2-7 | TRBV6-6 | TGTGCCAGCAACCTCCTGCGGGACAGGGGGCACCACGAGCAGTACTTC | CASNLLRDRGHHEQYF
NA | TRBJ2-7 | TRBV6-2/TRBV6-3 | TGTGCCAGCAGTCGCTCTCCGGGGACACTTTACGAGCAGTACTTC | CASSRSPGTLYEQYF
TRBD1 | TRBJ1-3 | TRBV7-9 | TGTGCCAGCAGCTCGACCGACAGGGTAGGAAACACCATATATTTT | CASSSTDRVGNTIYF
TRBD1 | TRBJ1-1 | TRBV6-5 | TGTGCCAGCGAGCAGGGGGGCACTGAAGCTTTCTTT | CASEQGGTEAFF
TRBD1 | TRBJ2-1 | TRBV6-2/TRBV6-3 | TGTGCCAGCAGTCTAAGAGGGGACAGGGGTTTCAATGAGCAGTTCTTC | CASSLRGDRGFNEQFF
NA | TRBJ2-1 | TRBV6-6 | TGTGCCAGCAGTTCTAGCGCGAGCTCCTACAATGAGCAGTTCTTC | CASSSSASSYNEQFF
NA | TRBJ1-2 | TRBV14 | TGTGCCAGCAGCCAAGTAGGGAGGGGGATTCGACACTATGGCTACACCTTC | CASSQVGRGIRHYGYTF
NA | TRBJ2-1 | TRBV9 | TGTGCCAGCAGCCCCGGTGGGCTAGCGTCCGGGGATGAGCAGTTCTTC | CASSPGGLASGDEQFF
NA | TRBJ2-2 | TRBV7-8 | TGTGCCAGCAGCTTACGCAGGGCGGACACCGGGGAGCTGTTTTTT | CASSLRRADTGELFF
NA | TRBJ2-1 | TRBV5-6 | TGTGCCAGCAGCTGGGAGGGACAGTACTACAATGAGCAGTTCTTC | CASSWEGQYYNEQFF
TRBD1 | TRBJ1-5 | TRBV3-1/TRBV3-2 | TGTGCCAGCAGCCATAGGGACAGGGGAATATATAGCAATCAGCCCCAGCATTTT | CASSHRDRGIYSNQPQHF
NA | TRBJ1-4 | TRBV18 | TGTGCCAGCTCACCGCTTGCCCTCGGAGGTGAAAAACTGTTTTTT | CASSPLALGGEKLFF